The TCR beta chain under discussion was sequenced for a study of T cell clonotyping in hematopoietic cell transplantation. CDR1 and CDR2 from the germline V gene are SQVTM and ANQGSEA. CDR3 length: 14 amino acids. Between the trimmed V and J ends, which lost 6 bases and 2 bases, there was a span of 17 bases. Produced via immunoSEQ multiplex PCR; TCRdb's table is partial and in-frame only. This sample has 15,000 to 20,000 clones, with about 83% found just once. Sample: PBMCs, taken 100 days after allogeneic stem cell transplant. The rearrangement uses TRBV29-1 and TRBJ2-7, with no clear D. The TCR comes from a male patient aged 55 to 70 who had an allogeneic stem cell transplant from a related donor, so the T cells may come from the graft donor. Some clones in this sample may be carry-over from other donors' samples. CDR3 protein: CSVLGSRVTYEQYF. The DNA of the CDR3 is TGCAGCGTCTTAGGATCTAGGGTTACCTACGAGCAGTACTTC.